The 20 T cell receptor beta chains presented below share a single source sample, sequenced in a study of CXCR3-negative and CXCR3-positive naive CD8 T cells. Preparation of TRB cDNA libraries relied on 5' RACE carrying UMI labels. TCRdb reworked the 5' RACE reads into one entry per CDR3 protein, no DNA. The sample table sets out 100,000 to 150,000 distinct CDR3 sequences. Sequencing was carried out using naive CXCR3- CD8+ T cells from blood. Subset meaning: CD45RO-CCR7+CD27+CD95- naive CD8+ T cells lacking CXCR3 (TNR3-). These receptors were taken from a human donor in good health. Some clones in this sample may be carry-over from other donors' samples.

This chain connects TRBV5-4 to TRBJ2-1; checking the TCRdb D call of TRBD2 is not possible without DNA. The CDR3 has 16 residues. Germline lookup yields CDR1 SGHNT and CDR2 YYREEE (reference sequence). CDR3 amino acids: CASAGPTSGGAGEQFF. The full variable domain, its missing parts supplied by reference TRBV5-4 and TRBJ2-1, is ETGVTQSPTHLIKTRGQQVTLRCSSQSGHNTVSWYQQALGQGPQFIFQYYREEENGRGNFPPRFSGLQFPNYSSELNVNALELDDSALYLCASAGPTSGGAGEQFFGPGTRLTVL.

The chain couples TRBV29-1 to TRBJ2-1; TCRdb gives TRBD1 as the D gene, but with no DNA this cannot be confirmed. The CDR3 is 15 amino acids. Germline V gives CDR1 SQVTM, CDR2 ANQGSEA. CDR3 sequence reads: CSVEDRVGGFNEQFF.

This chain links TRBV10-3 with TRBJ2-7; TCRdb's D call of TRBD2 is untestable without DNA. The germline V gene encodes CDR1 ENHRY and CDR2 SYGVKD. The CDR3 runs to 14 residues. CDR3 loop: CAIRAGTSGYEQYF.

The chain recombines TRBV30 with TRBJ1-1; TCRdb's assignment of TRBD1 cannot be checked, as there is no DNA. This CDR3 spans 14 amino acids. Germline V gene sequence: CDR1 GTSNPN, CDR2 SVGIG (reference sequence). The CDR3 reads CAWSLGTINTEAFF.

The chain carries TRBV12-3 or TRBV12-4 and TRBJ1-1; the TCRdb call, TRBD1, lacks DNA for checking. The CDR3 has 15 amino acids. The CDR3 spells CASSTSFRGTTEAFF.

This CDR3 reads CSVIQGAFSKNIQYF. The chain joins TRBV29-1 to TRBJ2-4; TCRdb outputs TRBD1, but without DNA this stays unchecked. The length of the CDR3 is 15 residues. Germline-derived CDR1 and CDR2 are SQVTM and ANQGSEA.

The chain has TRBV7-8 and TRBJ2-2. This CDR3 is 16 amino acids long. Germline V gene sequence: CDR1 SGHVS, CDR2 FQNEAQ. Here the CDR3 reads CASSYLAVANTGELFF. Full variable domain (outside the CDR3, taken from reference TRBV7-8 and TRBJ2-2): GAGVSQSPRYKVAKRGQDVALRCDPISGHVSLFWYQQALGQGPEFLTYFQNEAQLDKSGLPSDRFFAERPEGSVSTLKIQRTQQEDSAVYLCASSYLAVANTGELFFGEGSRLTVL.

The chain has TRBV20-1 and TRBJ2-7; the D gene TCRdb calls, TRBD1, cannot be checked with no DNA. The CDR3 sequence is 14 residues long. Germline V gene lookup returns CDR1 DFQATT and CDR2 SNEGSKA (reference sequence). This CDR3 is CSARELTGAYEQYF.

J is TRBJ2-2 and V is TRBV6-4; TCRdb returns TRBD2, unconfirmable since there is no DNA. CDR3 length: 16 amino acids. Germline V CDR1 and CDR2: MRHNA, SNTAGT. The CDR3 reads CASSDRATKVTGELFF.

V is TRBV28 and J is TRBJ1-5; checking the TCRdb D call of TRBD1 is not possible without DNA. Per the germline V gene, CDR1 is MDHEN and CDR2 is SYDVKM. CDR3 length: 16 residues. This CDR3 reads CASSLLPPGGNQPQHF.

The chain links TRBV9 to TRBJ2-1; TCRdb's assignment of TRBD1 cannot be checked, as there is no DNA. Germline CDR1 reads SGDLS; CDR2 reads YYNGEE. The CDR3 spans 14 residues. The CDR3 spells CASSVELTDNEQFF.

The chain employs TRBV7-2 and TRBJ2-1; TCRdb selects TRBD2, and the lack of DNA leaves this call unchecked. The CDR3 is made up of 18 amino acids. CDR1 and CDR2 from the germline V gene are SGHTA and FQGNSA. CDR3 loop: CASSFPALAGAFYNEQFF.

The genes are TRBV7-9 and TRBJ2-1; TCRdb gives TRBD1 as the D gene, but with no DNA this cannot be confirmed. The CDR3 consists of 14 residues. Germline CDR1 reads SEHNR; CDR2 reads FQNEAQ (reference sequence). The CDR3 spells CASSWGQTYNEQFF.

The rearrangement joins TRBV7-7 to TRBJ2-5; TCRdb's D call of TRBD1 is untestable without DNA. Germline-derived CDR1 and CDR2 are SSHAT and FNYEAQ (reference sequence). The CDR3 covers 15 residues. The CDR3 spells CASSYGTGNFATQYF.

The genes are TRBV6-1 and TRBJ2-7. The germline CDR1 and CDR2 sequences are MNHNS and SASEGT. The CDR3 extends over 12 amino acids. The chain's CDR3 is CASSDSGYEQYF.

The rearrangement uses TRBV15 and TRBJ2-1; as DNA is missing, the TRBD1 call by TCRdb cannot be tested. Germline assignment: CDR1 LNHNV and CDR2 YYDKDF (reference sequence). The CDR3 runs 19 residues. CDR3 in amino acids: CATSSAPGTRPSSYNEQFF.

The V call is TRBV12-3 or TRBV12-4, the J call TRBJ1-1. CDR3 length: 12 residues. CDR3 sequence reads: CASSLIKTEAFF.

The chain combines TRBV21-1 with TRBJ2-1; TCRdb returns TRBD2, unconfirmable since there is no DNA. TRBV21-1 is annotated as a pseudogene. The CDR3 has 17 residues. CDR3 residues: CASSAPRPGLAGGEQFF.

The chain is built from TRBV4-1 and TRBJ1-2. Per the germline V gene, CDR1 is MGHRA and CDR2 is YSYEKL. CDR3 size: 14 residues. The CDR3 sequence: CASSQEGSNYGYTF.

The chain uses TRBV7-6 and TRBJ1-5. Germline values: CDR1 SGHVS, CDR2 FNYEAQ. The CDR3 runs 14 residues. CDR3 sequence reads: CASSLAGGRQPQHF.